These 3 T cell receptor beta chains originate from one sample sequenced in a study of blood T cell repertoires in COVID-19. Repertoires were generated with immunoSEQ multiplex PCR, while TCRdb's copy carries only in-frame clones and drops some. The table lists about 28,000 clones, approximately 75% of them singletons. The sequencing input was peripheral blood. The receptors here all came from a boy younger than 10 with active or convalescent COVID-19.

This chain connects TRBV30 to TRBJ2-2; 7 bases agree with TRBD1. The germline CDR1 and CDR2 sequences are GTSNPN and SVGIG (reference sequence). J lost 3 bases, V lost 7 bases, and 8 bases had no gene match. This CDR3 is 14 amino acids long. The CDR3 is CALQGSHYTGELFF. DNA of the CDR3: TGTGCCTTACAGGGGTCCCATTACACCGGGGAGCTGTTTTTT.

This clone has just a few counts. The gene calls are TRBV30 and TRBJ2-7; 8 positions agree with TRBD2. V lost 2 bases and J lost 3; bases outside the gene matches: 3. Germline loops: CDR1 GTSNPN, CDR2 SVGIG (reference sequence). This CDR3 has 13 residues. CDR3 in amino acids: CAWSRSGGYEQYF. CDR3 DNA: TGTGCCTGGAGTCGGAGCGGGGGCTACGAGCAGTACTTC.

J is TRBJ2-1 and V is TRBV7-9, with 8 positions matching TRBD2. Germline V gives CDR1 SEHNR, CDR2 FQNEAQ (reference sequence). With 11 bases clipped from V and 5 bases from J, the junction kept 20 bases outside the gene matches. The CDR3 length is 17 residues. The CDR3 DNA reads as TGTGCCGGGCAGGACAGTCTTGCGGGAGGTCAACACAATGAGCAGTTCTTC. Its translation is CAGQDSLAGGQHNEQFF.